One sample yielded the 12 T cell receptor beta chains listed below, sequenced in a study of blood T cell repertoires in COVID-19. Generated by immunoSEQ multiplex PCR, the TCRdb table keeps only in-frame clones and is missing some. This table has over 250,000 clones, under 90% appearing once. The sample comprised PBMCs or T cells enriched from blood (not recorded which). These receptor sequences come from a man aged 25 to 45 with acute COVID-19.

This clone has a handful of counts. The V and J genes are TRBV6-5 and TRBJ2-1; the D gene is possibly TRBD1 (5 bases). The ends were cut back, 2 bases at V and 4 bases at J, with 12 bases in the middle. CDR3 size: 15 residues. From germline, CDR1 is MNHEY and CDR2 SVGAGI. The CDR3 nucleotides read TGTGCCAGCAGTTACGGGGCTAGTTATTACAATGAGCAGTTCTTC. Its translation is CASSYGASYYNEQFF.

The gene calls are TRBV25-1 and TRBJ1-2; D gene unclear. The CDR3 contains 17 residues. CDR1 is MGHDK, CDR2 SYGVNS, per germline. Trimming cost V 5 bases and J 8 bases, with 27 bases left between them. The CDR3 DNA reads TGTGCCAGCAGTTCCCACCCCTCCGAGATCCCTTCTATGGGCTACACCTTC. It is translated as CASSSHPSEIPSMGYTF.

In its sample, this clone was seen once. This sequence joins TRBV19 and TRBJ2-2, with a tentative D call TRBD2 (6 bases). The CDR3 is made up of 14 amino acids. In germline, CDR1 is LNHDA, CDR2 SQIVND (reference sequence). V was shortened by 5 bases and J by 5 bases, with 12 bases between the two germline ends. The CDR3 reads CASSAGPGTGELFF. The DNA for the CDR3 is TGTGCCAGTAGTGCGGGACCGGGGACCGGGGAGCTGTTTTTT.

The chain has TRBV11-3 and TRBJ1-1; D gene uncertain. V shed 0 bases and J shed 7 bases, with 9 bases lying between them. CDR3 length equals 13 residues. Germline assignment: CDR1 SGHNT and CDR2 YENEEA. The CDR3 nucleotides are TGTGCCAGCAGCTTAGATCCTTCGGTTGAAGCTTTCTTT. It yields the protein CASSLDPSVEAFF.

The chain employs TRBV7-9 and TRBJ2-3; TRBD2 aligns across 10 bases. Trimming removed 3 bases from V and 6 bases from J; junction bases left unmatched: 15. Germline V gives CDR1 SEHNR, CDR2 FQNEAQ (reference sequence). CDR3 length equals 18 residues. CDR3 protein: CASSFFSGGAGSMDTQYF. The DNA of the CDR3 is TGTGCCAGCAGCTTCTTCAGCGGGGGGGCCGGTAGCATGGATACGCAGTATTTT.

CDR3: CASSLTGGRSYEQYV. For the CDR3, the DNA is TGCGCCAGCAGTCTAACAGGGGGCAGGTCCTACGAGCAGTACGTC. The rearrangement links TRBV5-1 to TRBJ2-7; 9 bases agree with TRBD1. This CDR3 spans 15 amino acids. Germline V CDR1 and CDR2: SGHRS, YFSETQ. The V segment lost 5 bases and the J segment 1 base; nucleotides outside the gene matches: 7.

The rearrangement links TRBV4-1 to TRBJ1-1, with 10 bases that match TRBD1. V lost 3 bases, J lost 5 bases, and 6 bases stayed unmatched. This CDR3 is built from 15 residues. Germline V gene sequence: CDR1 MGHRA, CDR2 YSYEKL. The DNA of the CDR3 is TGCGCCAGCAGCCATTCCGGGACAGGGGTAACTGAAGCTTTCTTT. Protein product: CASSHSGTGVTEAFF.

The V and J genes are TRBV9 and TRBJ2-3, with D perhaps TRBD2 (6 bases). The CDR3 totals 14 residues. The germline V gene has CDR1 SGDLS and CDR2 YYNGEE. V gave up 1 base and J gave up 4 bases, with 10 bases separating them. The CDR3 spells CASSVPWRADTQYF. The CDR3, as DNA: TGTGCCAGCAGCGTACCTTGGAGGGCAGATACGCAGTATTTT.

The rearrangement uses TRBV19 and TRBJ2-3; D possibly corresponds to TRBD1 (6 bases). The CDR3 spans 14 residues. Trimming removed 7 bases from V and 0 bases from J, with 11 bases in between. Germline-derived CDR1 and CDR2 are LNHDA and SQIVND (reference sequence). CDR3 nucleotides: TGTGCCAGTAACCAAGGGGGTAGCACAGATACGCAGTATTTT. This sequence encodes CASNQGGSTDTQYF.

This chain links TRBV7-2 with TRBJ2-2; TRBD2 matches 14 bases. The V and J ends lost 8 bases and 6 bases, in that order; junction bases with no gene match: 8. The CDR3 is made up of 16 amino acids. Germline V CDR1 and CDR2: SGHTA, FQGNSA. The CDR3 DNA is TGTGCCAGCGCCAAAGGGACTAGCGGGGGTTCCGGGGAGCTGTTTTTT. Protein: CASAKGTSGGSGELFF.

This chain joins TRBV5-1 and TRBJ2-7; 9 bases are shared with TRBD1. The CDR3 loop spans 16 amino acids. Per germline, CDR1 SGHRS and CDR2 YFSETQ. CDR3 sequence reads: CASSPRTGEGFYEQYV. DNA of the CDR3: TGTGCCAGCAGCCCTCGGACAGGGGAGGGATTTTACGAGCAGTACGTC.

CDR3: CASSLGGTNTEAFF. Here the CDR3 DNA reads TGTGCCAGCAGTCTCGGGGGTACGAACACTGAAGCTTTCTTT. The chain carries TRBV27 and TRBJ1-1; D may be TRBD1 (5 bases). The germline V gene has CDR1 MNHEY and CDR2 SMNVEV (reference sequence). V lost 5 bases to trimming and J lost 1 base, with 11 bases between them. The CDR3 covers 14 residues.